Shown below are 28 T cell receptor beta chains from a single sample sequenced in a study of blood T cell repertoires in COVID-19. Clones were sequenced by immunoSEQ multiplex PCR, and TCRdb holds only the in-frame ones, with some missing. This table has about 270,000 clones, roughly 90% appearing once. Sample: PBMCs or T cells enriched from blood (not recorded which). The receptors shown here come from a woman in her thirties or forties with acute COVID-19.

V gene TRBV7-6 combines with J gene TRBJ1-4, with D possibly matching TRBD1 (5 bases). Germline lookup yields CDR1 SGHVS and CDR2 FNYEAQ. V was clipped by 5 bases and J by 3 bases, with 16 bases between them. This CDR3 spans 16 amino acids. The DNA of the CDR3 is TGTGCCAGCAGCCCCGTCGTCTGGGGGGCTAATGAAAAACTGTTTTTT. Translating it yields CASSPVVWGANEKLFF.

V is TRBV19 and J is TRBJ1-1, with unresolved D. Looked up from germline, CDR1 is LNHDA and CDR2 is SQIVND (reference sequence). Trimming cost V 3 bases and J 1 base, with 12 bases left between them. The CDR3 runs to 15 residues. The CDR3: CASSIEGARNTEAFF. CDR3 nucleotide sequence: TGTGCCAGTAGTATCGAGGGAGCCCGGAACACTGAAGCTTTCTTT.

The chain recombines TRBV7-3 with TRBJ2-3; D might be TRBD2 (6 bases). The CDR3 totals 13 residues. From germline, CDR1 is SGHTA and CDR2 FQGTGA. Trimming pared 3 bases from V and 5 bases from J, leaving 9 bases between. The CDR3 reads CASSFPGVDTQYF. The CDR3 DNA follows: TGTGCCAGCAGCTTCCCGGGGGTAGATACGCAGTATTTT.

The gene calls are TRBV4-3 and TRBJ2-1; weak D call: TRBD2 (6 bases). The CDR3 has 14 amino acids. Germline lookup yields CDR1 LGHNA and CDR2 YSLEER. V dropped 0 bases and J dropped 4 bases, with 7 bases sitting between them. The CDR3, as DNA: TGCGCCAGCAGCCAAGATGCGGGGTACAATGAGCAGTTCTTC. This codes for CASSQDAGYNEQFF.

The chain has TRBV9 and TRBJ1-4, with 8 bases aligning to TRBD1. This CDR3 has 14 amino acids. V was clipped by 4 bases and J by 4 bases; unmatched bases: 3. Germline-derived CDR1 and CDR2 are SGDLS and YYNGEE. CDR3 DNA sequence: TGTGCCAGCAGCACCGGACAGGGTAATGAAAAACTGTTTTTT. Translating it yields CASSTGQGNEKLFF.

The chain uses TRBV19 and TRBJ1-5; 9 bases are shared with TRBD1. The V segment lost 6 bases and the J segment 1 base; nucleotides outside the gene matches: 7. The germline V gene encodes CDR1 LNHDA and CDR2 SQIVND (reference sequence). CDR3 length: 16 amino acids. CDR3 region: CASRPTGGGSNQPQHF. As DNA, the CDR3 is TGTGCCAGTAGGCCAACAGGGGGCGGGAGCAATCAGCCCCAGCATTTT.

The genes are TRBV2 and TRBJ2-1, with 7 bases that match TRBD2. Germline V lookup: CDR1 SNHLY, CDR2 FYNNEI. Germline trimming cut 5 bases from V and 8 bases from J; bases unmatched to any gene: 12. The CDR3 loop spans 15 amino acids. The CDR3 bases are TGTGCCAGCAGTAACAGCGGGACCACGGGGGATGAGCAGTTCTTC. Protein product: CASSNSGTTGDEQFF.

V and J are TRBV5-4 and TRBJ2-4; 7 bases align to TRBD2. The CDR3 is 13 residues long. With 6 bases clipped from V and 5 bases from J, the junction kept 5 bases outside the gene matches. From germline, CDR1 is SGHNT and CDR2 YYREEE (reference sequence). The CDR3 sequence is CASNSGLENIQYF. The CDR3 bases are TGTGCCAGCAATAGCGGGCTTGAAAACATTCAGTACTTC.

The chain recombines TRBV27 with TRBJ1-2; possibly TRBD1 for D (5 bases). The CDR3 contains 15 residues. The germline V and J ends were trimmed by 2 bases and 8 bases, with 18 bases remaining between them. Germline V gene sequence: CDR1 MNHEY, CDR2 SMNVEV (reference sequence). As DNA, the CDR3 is TGTGCCAGCAGTTTAGGGATGGGGGGATTGCAAGGCTACACCTTC. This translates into CASSLGMGGLQGYTF.

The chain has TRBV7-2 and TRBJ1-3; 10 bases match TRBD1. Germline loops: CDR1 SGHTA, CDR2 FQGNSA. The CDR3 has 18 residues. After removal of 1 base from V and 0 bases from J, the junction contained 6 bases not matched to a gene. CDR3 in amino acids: CASSLVGTGAPSGNTIYF. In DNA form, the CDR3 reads TGTGCCAGCAGCTTAGTGGGGACAGGGGCACCCTCTGGAAACACCATATATTTT.

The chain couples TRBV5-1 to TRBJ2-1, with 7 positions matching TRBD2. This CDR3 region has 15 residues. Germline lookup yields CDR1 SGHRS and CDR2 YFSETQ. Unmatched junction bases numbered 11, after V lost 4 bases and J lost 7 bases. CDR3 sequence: CASSLNSGTTNEQFF. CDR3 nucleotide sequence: TGCGCCAGCAGCCTCAATTCCGGGACTACTAATGAGCAGTTCTTC. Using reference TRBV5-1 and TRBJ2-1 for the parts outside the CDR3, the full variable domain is KAGVTQTPRYLIKTRGQQVTLSCSPISGHRSVSWYQQTPGQGLQFLFEYFSETQRNKGNFPGRFSGRQFSNSRSEMNVSTLELGDSALYLCASSLNSGTTNEQFFGPGTRLTVL.

The CDR3: CASSAGQGLFYGYTF. In DNA form, the CDR3 reads TGTGCCAGTAGCGCCGGACAGGGGCTTTTCTATGGCTACACCTTC. The rearrangement links TRBV19 to TRBJ1-2; 9 nucleotides agree with TRBD1. Germline-derived CDR1 and CDR2 are LNHDA and SQIVND (reference sequence). With 6 bases clipped from V and 4 bases from J, the junction kept 9 bases outside the gene matches. The CDR3 runs 15 residues.

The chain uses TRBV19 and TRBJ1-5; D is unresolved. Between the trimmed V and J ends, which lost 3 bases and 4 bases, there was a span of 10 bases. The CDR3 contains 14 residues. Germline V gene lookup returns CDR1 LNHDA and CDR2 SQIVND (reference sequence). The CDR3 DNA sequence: TGTGCCAGTAGTATGGTCGCGGGGAATCAGCCCCAGCATTTT. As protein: CASSMVAGNQPQHF.

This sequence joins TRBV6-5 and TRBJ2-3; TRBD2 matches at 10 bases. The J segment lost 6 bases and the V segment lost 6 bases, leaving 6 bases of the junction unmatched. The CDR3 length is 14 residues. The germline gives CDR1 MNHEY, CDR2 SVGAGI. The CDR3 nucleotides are TGTGCCAGCAGCCCCGGGACTAGCGAGGATACGCAGTATTTT. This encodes CASSPGTSEDTQYF.

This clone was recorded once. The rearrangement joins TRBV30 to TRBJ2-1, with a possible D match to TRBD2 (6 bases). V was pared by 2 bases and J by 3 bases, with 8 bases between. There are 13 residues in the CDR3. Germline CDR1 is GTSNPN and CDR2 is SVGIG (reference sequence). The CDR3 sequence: CAWSKRVYNEQFF. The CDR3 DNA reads TGTGCCTGGAGTAAGCGGGTCTACAATGAGCAGTTCTTC. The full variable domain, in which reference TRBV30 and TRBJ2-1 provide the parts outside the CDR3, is SQTIHQWPATLVQPVGSPLSLECTVEGTSNPNLYWYRQAAGRGLQLLFYSVGIGQISSEVPQNLSASRPQDRQFILSSKKLLLSDSGFYLCAWSKRVYNEQFFGPGTRLTVL.

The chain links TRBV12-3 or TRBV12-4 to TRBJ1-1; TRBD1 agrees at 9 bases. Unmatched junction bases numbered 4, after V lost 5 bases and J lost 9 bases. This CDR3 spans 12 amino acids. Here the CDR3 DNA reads TGTGCCAGCAGTCGACAGGGGGTCCAAGCTTTCTTT. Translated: CASSRQGVQAFF.

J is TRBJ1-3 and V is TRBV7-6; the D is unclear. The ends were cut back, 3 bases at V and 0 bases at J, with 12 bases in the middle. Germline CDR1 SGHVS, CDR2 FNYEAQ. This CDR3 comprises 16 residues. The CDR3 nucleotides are TGTGCCAGCAGCTTCACGACACCGAGCTCTGGAAACACCATATATTTT. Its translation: CASSFTTPSSGNTIYF.

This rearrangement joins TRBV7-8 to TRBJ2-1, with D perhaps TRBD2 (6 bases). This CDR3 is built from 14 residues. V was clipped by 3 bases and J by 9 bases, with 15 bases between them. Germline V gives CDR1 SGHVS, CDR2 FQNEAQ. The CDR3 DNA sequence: TGTGCCAGCAGCTTGAATGAACTAGCCCCTGAGCAGTTCTTC. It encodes CASSLNELAPEQFF.

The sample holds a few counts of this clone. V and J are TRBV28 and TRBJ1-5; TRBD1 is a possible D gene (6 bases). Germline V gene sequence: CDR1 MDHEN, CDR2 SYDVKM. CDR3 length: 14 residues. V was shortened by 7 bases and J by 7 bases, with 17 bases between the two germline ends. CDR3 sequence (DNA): TGTGCCAGCAAAAAAGCAGGGGTGAGGCAGCCCCAGCATTTT. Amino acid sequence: CASKKAGVRQPQHF.

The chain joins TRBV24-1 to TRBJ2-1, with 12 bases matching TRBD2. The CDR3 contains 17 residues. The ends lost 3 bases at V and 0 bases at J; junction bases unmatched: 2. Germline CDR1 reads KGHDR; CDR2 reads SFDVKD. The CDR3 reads CATSDATSGSSYNEQFF. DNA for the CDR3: TGTGCCACCAGTGATGCGACTAGCGGGAGCTCCTACAATGAGCAGTTCTTC.

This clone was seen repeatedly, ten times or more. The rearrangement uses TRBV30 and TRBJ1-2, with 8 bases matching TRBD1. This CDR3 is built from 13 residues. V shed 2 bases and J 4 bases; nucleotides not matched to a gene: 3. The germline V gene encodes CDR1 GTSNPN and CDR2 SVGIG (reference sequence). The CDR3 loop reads CAWSRDRPYGYTF. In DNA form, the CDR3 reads TGTGCCTGGAGTAGGGACAGGCCCTATGGCTACACCTTC.

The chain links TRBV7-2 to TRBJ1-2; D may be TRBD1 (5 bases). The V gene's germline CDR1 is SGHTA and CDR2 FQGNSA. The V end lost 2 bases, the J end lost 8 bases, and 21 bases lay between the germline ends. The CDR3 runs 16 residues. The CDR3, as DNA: TGTGCCAGCAGCTTAAGTGGAGGGGCCCCACTCTCAGGCTACACCTTC. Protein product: CASSLSGGAPLSGYTF.

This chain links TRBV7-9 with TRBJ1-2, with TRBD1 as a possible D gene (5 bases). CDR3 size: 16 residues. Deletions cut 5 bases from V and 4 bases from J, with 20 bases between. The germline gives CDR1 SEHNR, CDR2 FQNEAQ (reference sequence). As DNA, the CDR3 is TGTGCCAGCAGCATAAATAGCCCCCCGGGGGGCTATGGCTACACCTTC. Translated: CASSINSPPGGYGYTF. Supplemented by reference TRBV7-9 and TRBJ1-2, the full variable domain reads DTGVSQNPRHKITKRGQNVTFRCDPISEHNRLYWYRQTLGQGPEFLTYFQNEAQLEKSRLLSDRFSAERPKGSFSTLEIQRTEQGDSAMYLCASSINSPPGGYGYTFGSGTRLTVV.

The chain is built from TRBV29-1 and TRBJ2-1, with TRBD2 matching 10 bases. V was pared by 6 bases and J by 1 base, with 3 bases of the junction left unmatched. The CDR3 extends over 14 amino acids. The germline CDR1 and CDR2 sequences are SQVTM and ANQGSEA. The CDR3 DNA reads TGCAGCGTCCATAGCGGGAGGTCCTACAATGAGCAGTTCTTC. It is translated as CSVHSGRSYNEQFF.

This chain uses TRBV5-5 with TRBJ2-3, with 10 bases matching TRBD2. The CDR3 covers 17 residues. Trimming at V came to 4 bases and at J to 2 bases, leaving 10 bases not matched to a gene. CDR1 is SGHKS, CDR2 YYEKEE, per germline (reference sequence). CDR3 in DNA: TGTGCCAGCAGCCCGACGGCTAGCGGGAGTCCCACAGATACGCAGTATTTT. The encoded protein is CASSPTASGSPTDTQYF.

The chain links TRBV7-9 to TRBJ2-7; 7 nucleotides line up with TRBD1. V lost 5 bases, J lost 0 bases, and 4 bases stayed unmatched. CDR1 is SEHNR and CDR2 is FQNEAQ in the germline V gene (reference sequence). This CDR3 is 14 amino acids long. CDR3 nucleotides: TGTGCCAGCAGCCGAGGACAGGCCTCCTACGAGCAGTACTTC. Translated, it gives CASSRGQASYEQYF. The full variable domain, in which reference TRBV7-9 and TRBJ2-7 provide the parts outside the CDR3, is DTGVSQNPRHKITKRGQNVTFRCDPISEHNRLYWYRQTLGQGPEFLTYFQNEAQLEKSRLLSDRFSAERPKGSFSTLEIQRTEQGDSAMYLCASSRGQASYEQYFGPGTRLTVT.

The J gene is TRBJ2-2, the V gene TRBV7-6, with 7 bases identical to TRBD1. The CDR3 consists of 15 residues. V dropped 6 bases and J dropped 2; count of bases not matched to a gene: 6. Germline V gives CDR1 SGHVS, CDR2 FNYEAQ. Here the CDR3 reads CASRTGTVNTGELFF. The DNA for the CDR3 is TGTGCCAGCAGAACCGGGACAGTCAACACCGGGGAGCTGTTTTTT.

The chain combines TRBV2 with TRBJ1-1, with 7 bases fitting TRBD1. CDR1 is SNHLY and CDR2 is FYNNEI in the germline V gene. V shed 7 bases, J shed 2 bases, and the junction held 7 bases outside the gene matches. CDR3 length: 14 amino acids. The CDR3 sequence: CASTRTGPNTEAFF. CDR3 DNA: TGTGCCAGCACTCGGACAGGACCAAACACTGAAGCTTTCTTT.